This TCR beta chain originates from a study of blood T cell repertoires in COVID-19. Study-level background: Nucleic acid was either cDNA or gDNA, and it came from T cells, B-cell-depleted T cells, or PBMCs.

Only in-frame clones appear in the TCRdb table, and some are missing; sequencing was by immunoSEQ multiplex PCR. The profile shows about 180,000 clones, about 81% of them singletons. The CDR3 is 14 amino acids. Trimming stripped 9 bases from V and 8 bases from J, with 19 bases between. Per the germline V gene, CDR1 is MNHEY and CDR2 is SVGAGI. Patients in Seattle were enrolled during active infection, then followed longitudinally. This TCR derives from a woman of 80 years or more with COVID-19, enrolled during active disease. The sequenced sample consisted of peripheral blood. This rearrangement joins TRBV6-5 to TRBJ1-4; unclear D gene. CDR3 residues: CASRQQRSREKLFF. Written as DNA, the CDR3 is TGTGCCAGTCGGCAGCAGCGTTCTAGGGAAAAACTGTTTTTT.